The text below deals with one TCR beta chain. There is no known antigen for this receptor. No much larger clone exists at a distance of one base, and base qualities are not known. The entry originates in a study of post-analysis software for immune sequencing data (dated by TCRdb to 2013 to 2016). Background on the whole study: Recorded disease courses included relapsing-remitting, secondary progressive and progressive-relapsing multiple sclerosis, with some patients lacking subtype annotation. The multiple sclerosis patient repertoires were compared with 11 previously published healthy control repertoires from donors aged about 6 to 28 years. A subset of samples was prepared in parallel using single-end sample barcoding, then pooled and co-amplified after Illumina adapter ligation.

CDR1 SQVTM and CDR2 ANQGSEA are derived from the germline V gene. The CDR3 spans 15 residues, from the cysteine through the phenylalanine. Kept here is only the CDR3 DNA, which spans 45 bases and is read in frame from base 1. V is cut back by 8 bases and J by 3 bases, with 12 bases in the junction unmatched. What the research found in general, with its limitations: The control group was slightly older than the multiple sclerosis patient group. Significantly lower normalized Chao1 diversity was found in multiple sclerosis patients than in controls, suggesting substantial peripheral T-cell clonal expansion. Significantly higher frequencies in patients than in controls were found for roughly 5 TRBV segments, including TRBV5-6, TRBV5-1 and TRBV20-1. When samples were clustered directly using the F measure, samples prepared in the same batch co-clustered strongly, which prompted a batch-effect correction.

To demonstrate the VDJtools post-analysis software, TCR beta repertoires were profiled from the peripheral blood of 13 young patients with multiple sclerosis. The patients with multiple sclerosis were children and adolescents between roughly 6 and 17 years of age. The protocol used for the library was PCR. TCRdb records Illumina HiSeq 2500 as the sequencer. To reduce PCR and sequencing biases, unique molecular identifiers were incorporated into the TCR beta cDNA libraries. Every 1 to 10 million input T cells yielded about 500,000 cDNA molecules, meaning each molecule approximated one T cell. Patient libraries were prepared and sequenced with the same protocol used for the earlier healthy control dataset. Samples belonging to the same batch were prepared together, multiplexed and sequenced on a shared HiSeq lane. The authors processed their data as follows. MIGEC handled the raw barcoded reads, throwing out single-read molecular identifier groups before consensus assembly and CDR3 extraction. VDJtools was used for post-analysis of the clonotype tables, and diversity was normalized by down-sampling every dataset to the size of the smallest sample. To correct batch-related cross-sample contamination, repertoire overlap clustering matched CDR3 amino acid sequences but not nucleotide sequences. TCRdb trimmed the raw reads at Q25, called clones with MiXCR and kept productive beta chains. Rows with one shared CDR3 protein collapse into an entry with the most common genes and DNA. TCRdb's processing, not the authors', yielded these V and J calls. Counted in this sample were roughly 800,000 distinct CDR3 sequences; roughly half of them appeared once. The ten largest clones take up over 4% of the sample.

Sequenced: blood. This TCR was sampled from a girl between 5 and 17 years old with multiple sclerosis. The chain is made from TRBV29-1 and TRBJ1-2, and TRBD1 aligns with 10 junction nucleotides. The CDR3 is CSTESSDRGDYGYTF. The DNA reads as follows: TGCAGCACTGAATCATCGGACAGGGGGGACTATGGCTACACCTTC. With the rest looked up from the reference TRBV29-1 and TRBJ1-2 genes rather than sequenced, the full variable domain is SAVISQKPSRDICQRGTSLTIQCQVDSQVTMMFWYRQQPGQSLTLIATANQGSEATYESGFVIDKFPISRPNLTFSTLTVSNMSPEDSSIYLCSTESSDRGDYGYTFGSGTRLTVV.